Listed below are T cell receptor beta chains from one sample, sequenced in a study of T cell changes during pregnancy in multiple sclerosis. Here immunoSEQ multiplex PCR was the method, and the copy in TCRdb shows in-frame clones only, minus some. This table holds some 60,000 clones, approximately 91% found once. The specimen was peripheral blood, collected after pregnancy. The receptors were sampled from a female donor with multiple sclerosis, enrolled in a pregnancy study. The CDR3 runs from the conserved cysteine through the conserved F or W. D genes are given only for firm matches. Clone sizes are given selectively: once, few, many, or a class where the clone is expanded.

clone_size | d_call | v_call | cdr3_aa
- | - | TRBV5-1 | CASSRRTDATGELFF
- | TRBD1 | TRBV19 | CASRDPGQGSSGANVLTF
- | - | TRBV18 | CASSPNQGQNTEAFF
- | TRBD1 | TRBV19 | CASSIRSAGGSYEQYF
- | - | TRBV15 | CATSREVESRETQYF
few | - | TRBV10-2 | CASSEYGGLSNQPQHF
- | - | TRBV4-3 | CASSQWSLGEKLFF
- | TRBD1 | TRBV19 | CASSTRTGASYNEQFF
- | - | TRBV5-1 | CASSLNFLGGNTIYF
- | TRBD1 | TRBV2 | CASGGQAFITEAFF
- | TRBD2 | TRBV30 | CAWSVLGRDTDTQYF
few | - | TRBV7-9 | CASSPSQAYGNTIYF
- | - | TRBV9 | CASSVGRGRTEAFF
- | - | TRBV21-1 | CASSKAGRSYEQYF
- | - | TRBV2 | CASSEASEDQPQHF
- | - | TRBV6-4 | CASSEVGGSTGELFF
many | - | TRBV21-1 | CASPGQYETQYF
- | TRBD1 | TRBV6-6 | CASSWTGQETQYF
- | - | TRBV2 | CASSEHGYGYTF
- | - | TRBV15 | CATSSPGEGTNEKLFF
- | - | TRBV29-1 | CSVRARGAGANVLTF
- | - | TRBV29-1 | CSTRGYTF
few | - | TRBV28 | CASLAVYGYTF
- | TRBD2 | TRBV19 | CASSRTSVSVYEQYF